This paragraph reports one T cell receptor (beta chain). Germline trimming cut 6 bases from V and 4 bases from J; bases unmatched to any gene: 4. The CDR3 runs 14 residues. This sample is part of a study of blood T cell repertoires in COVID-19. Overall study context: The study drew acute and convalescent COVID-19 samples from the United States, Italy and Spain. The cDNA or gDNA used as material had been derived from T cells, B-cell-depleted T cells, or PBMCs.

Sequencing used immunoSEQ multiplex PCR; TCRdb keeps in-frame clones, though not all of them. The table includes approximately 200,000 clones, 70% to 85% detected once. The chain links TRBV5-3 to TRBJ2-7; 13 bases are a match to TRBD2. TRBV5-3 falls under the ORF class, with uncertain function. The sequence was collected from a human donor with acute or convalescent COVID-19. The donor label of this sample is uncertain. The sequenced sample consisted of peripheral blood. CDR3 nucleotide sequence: TGTGCCAGAATGCAGACTAGCGGGAGGTACGAGCAGTACTTC. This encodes CARMQTSGRYEQYF.